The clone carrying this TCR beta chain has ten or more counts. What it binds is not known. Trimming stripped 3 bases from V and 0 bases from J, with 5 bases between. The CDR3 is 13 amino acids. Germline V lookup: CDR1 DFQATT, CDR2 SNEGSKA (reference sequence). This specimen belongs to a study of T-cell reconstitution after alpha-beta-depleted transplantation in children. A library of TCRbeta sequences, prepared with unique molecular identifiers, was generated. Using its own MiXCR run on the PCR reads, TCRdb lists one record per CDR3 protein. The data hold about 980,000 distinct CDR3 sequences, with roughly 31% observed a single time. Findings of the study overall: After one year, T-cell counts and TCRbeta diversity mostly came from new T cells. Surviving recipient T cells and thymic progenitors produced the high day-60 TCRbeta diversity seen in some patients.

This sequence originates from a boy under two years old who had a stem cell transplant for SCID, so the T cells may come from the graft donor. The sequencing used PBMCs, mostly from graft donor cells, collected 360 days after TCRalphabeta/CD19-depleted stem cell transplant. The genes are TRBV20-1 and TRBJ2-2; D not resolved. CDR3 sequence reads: CSASGSNTGELFF. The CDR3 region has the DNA TGCAGTGCTAGCGGGTCGAACACCGGGGAGCTGTTTTTT.